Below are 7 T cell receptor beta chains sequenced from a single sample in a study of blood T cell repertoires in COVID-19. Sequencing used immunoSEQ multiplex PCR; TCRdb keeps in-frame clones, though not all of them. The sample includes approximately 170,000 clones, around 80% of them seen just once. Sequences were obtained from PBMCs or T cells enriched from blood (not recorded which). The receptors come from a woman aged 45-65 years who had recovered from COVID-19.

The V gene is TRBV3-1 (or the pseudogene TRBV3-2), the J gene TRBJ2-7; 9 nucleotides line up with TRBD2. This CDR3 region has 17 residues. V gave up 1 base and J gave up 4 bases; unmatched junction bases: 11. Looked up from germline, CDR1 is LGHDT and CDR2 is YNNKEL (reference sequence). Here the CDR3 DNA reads TGTGCCAGCAGCCAAGTAGCGGGAGCACGTAACGAATACGAGCAGTACTTC. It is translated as CASSQVAGARNEYEQYF.

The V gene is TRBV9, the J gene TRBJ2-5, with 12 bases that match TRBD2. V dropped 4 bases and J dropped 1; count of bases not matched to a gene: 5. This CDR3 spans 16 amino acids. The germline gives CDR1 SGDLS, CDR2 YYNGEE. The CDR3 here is CASSSGLAGSQETQYF. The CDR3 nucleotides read TGTGCCAGCAGCTCTGGACTAGCGGGGAGCCAAGAGACCCAGTACTTC.

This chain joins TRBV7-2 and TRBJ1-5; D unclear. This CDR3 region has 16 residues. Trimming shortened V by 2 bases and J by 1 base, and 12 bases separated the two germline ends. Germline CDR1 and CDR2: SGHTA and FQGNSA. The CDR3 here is CASSLREGLSNQPQHF. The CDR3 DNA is TGTGCCAGCAGCTTAAGAGAGGGCCTCAGCAATCAGCCCCAGCATTTT. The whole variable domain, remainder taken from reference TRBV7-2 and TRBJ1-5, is GAGVSQSPSNKVTEKGKDVELRCDPISGHTALYWYRQSLGQGLEFLIYFQGNSAPDKSGLPSDRFSAERTGGSVSTLTIQRTQQEDSAVYLCASSLREGLSNQPQHFGDGTRLSIL.

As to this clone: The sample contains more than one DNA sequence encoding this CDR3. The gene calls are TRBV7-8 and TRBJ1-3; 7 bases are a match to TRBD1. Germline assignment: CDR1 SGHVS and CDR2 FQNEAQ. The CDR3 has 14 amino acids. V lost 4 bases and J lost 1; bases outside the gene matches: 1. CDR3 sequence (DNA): TGTGCCAGCAGCTACAGGGGTTCTGGAAACACCATATATTTT. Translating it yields CASSYRGSGNTIYF.

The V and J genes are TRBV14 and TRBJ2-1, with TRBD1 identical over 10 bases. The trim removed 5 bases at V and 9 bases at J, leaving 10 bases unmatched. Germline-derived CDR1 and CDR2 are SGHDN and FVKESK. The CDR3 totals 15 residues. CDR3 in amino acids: CASSGPGQGRSEQFF. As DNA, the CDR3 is TGTGCCAGCAGCGGACCGGGACAGGGGAGGAGTGAGCAGTTCTTC. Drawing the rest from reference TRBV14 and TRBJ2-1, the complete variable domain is EAGVTQFPSHSVIEKGQTVTLRCDPISGHDNLYWYRRVMGKEIKFLLHFVKESKQDESGMPNNRFLAERTGGTYSTLKVQPAELEDSGVYFCASSGPGQGRSEQFFGPGTRLTVL.

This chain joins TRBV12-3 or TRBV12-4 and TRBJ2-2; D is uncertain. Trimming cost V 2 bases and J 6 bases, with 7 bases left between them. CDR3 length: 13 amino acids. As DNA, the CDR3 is TGTGCCAGCAGTTTACGGCTAGCCGGGGAGCTGTTTTTT. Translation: CASSLRLAGELFF.

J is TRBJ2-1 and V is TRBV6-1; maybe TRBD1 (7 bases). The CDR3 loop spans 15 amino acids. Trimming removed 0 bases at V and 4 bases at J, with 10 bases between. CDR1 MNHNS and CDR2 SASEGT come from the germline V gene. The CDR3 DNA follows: TGTGCCAGCAGTGAAGCGACAGGGACTTACAATGAGCAGTTCTTC. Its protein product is CASSEATGTYNEQFF.